Sequencing of this T cell receptor (beta chain) was carried out in a study of blood T cell repertoires in COVID-19. Comments on this clone: Distinct nucleotide sequences in the sample also encode this CDR3.

The length of the CDR3 is 14 residues. V trimming: 4 bases; J trimming: 6 bases; junction bases outside the gene matches: 3. Germline values: CDR1 SGHRS, CDR2 YFSETQ. Assay used: immunoSEQ multiplex PCR; TCRdb lists only in-frame clones, some missing. This table has over 350,000 clones, about nine tenths appearing once. The sample was peripheral blood. This chain joins TRBV5-1 and TRBJ2-1, with 11 bases fitting TRBD2. This TCR came from a woman aged 25 to 39 with active or convalescent COVID-19. The CDR3 spells CASSGTSGSNEQFF. The CDR3 nucleotides read TGCGCCAGCAGCGGGACTAGCGGATCCAATGAGCAGTTCTTC.